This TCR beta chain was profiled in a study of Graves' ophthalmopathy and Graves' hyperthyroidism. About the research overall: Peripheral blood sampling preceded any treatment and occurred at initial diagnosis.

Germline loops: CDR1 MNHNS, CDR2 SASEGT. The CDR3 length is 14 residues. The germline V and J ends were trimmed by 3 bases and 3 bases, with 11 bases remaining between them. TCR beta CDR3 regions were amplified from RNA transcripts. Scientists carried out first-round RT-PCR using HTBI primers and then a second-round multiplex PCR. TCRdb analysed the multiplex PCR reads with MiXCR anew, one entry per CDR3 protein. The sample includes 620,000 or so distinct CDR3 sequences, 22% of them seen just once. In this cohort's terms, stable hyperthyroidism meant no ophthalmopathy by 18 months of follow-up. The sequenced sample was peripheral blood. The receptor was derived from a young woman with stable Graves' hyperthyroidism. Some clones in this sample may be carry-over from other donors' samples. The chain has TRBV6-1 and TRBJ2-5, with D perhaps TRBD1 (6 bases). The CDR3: CASSDGGLKETQYF. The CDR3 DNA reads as TGTGCCAGCAGTGATGGGGGCCTGAAAGAGACCCAGTACTTC.